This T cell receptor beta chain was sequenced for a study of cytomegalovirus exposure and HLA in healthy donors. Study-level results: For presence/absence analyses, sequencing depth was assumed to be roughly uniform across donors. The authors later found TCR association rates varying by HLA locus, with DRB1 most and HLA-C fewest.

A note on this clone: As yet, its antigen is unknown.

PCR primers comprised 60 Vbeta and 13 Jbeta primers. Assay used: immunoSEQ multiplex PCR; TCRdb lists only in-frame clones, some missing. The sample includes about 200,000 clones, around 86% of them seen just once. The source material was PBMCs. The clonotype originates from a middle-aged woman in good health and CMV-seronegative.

The CDR3 loop is CASSGFGGAGSYNEQFF. In DNA, the CDR3 is TGTGCCAGCAGCGGTTTTGGGGGGGCCGGATCCTACAATGAGCAGTTCTTC. V is TRBV4-2 and J is TRBJ2-1; maybe TRBD2 (7 bases). Germline CDR1 reads LGHNA; CDR2 reads YNFKEQ. V was clipped by 5 bases and J by 1 base, with 18 bases between them. The CDR3 covers 17 residues.